This T cell receptor (beta chain) derives from a study of cytomegalovirus exposure and HLA in healthy donors. Study background: The same platform as the approximately 670 first-cohort repertoires was used for the 95 to 150 validation repertoires, a later analysis reported.

The assay was immunoSEQ multiplex PCR, and TCRdb's table has in-frame clones only and misses some. Here the sample spans over 200,000 clones, around 88% being singletons. The CDR3 totals 13 residues. With 6 bases removed from V and 6 bases from J, the gap between germline ends came to 11 bases. Germline CDR1 reads LNHNV; CDR2 reads YYDKDF (reference sequence). This chain joins TRBV15 and TRBJ2-2; perhaps TRBD1 as D (5 bases). The sequenced sample consisted of PBMCs. This TCR was recovered from a woman between 18 and 29 years old in good health and CMV-seronegative. Here the CDR3 DNA reads TGTGCCACCAGTTTACAGGTCCCCGGGGAGCTGTTTTTT. Translation gives CATSLQVPGELFF.